Sequencing of this TCR beta chain was carried out in a study of T cells in Graves' hyperthyroidism and ophthalmopathy. V trimming: 0 bases; J trimming: 4 bases; junction bases outside the gene matches: 9. Germline V CDR1 and CDR2: LGHDT, YNNKEL (reference sequence). The CDR3 has 16 amino acids. Points from the study as a whole: The model made its ophthalmopathy prediction, and onset followed a median 6.5 months later. Most thyroid clonotypes that were expanded above 0.001 also turned up in blood.

In this sample, this clonotype turned up many times. Its cognate antigen is unknown. Researchers took RNA transcripts and amplified the TCR beta CDR3 regions from them. Using the HTBI primer set, a first-round RT-PCR was run on the TCR CDR3. Each CDR3 protein gets one entry after TCRdb re-called the multiplex PCR reads with MiXCR. The sample consists of under 450,000 distinct CDR3 sequences, roughly a sixth of them appearing once. Drawn at first hyperthyroidism diagnosis, the blood sample preceded any ophthalmopathy symptoms. The PBMCs were sourced from fresh peripheral blood (about 9.7 ml). The clonotype comes from a woman aged 25 to 39 with Graves' hyperthyroidism that later progressed to Graves' ophthalmopathy. The sequencing input was blood. This chain joins TRBV3-1 and TRBJ2-7, with 7 bases aligning to TRBD1. The chain's CDR3 is CASSQDSGQKEYEQYF. The CDR3 DNA follows: TGTGCCAGCAGCCAAGATTCGGGACAGAAAGAATACGAGCAGTACTTC.